The 31 T cell receptor beta chains below all came from one sample that was sequenced in a study of post-analysis software for immune sequencing data (dated by TCRdb to 2015 to 2017). Study-level results and caveats: Significantly higher frequencies in patients than in controls were found for a few TRBV segments, including TRBV5-6, TRBV5-1 and TRBV20-1.

For these TCRs, the target antigens are not known. The method was PCR. The data were produced on an Illumina HiSeq 2500. To reduce PCR and sequencing biases, unique molecular identifiers were built into the TCR beta cDNA libraries. The public reads were reanalyzed by TCRdb: fastp trimming at Q25, MiXCR alignment, in-frame beta chains only. Rows merge per CDR3 protein into single entries with the most common DNA and genes. The sample table contains some 890,000 distinct CDR3 sequences; only one count was recorded for about 50% of them. The biggest ten clones account for roughly 4.4% of the sample. Sequencing input: blood. The origin of the receptors is a girl under 18 with multiple sclerosis.

As DNA, the CDR3 is TGTGCCAGCAGCCTCCTGACAGGGTCTAGCACAGATACGCAGTATTTT. Amino acid sequence: CASSLLTGSSTDTQYF. The chain has TRBV6-1 and TRBJ2-3, with 7 bases identical to TRBD1. CDR3 length: 16 residues. V lost 6 bases to trimming and J lost 0 bases; unmatched junction nucleotides: 9. From germline, CDR1 is MNHNS and CDR2 SASEGT.

This clonotype has only one observation. V gene TRBV3-1 combines with J gene TRBJ2-7, with D possibly TRBD1 on 8 matching bases. Looked up from germline, CDR1 is LGHDT and CDR2 is YNNKEL (reference sequence). V lost 0 bases and J 3 bases, leaving 18 bases between the germline ends. This CDR3 region has 17 residues. DNA for the CDR3: TGTGCCAGCAGCCAAGATACGGGGGGACAGGCAGGCTACGAGCAGTACTTC. As protein: CASSQDTGGQAGYEQYF.

The genes are TRBV6-6 and TRBJ2-6; D is undetermined. The CDR3 spans 14 residues. The germline CDR1 and CDR2 sequences are MNHNY and SVGAGI (reference sequence). Trimming left V 7 bases short and J 1 base short, with 8 bases between. In DNA, the CDR3 is TGTGCCAGCAATGAGAATTCTGGGGCCAACGTCCTGACTTTC. It yields the protein CASNENSGANVLTF.

Ten or more counts support this clonotype. The CDR3 DNA reads as TGTGCCAGCAGTCCACGGACTAGCCTGGGCGAGCAGTACTTC. Its protein product is CASSPRTSLGEQYF. This rearrangement joins TRBV12-3 or TRBV12-4 to TRBJ2-7, with 8 bases identical to TRBD2. With 5 bases clipped from V and 6 bases from J, the junction kept 9 bases outside the gene matches. The CDR3 has 14 amino acids.

The gene calls are TRBV27 and TRBJ2-1; D tentatively fits TRBD1 or TRBD2 (5 bases each). Deletions cut 5 bases from V and 9 bases from J, with 14 bases between. This CDR3 is 13 amino acids long. Per germline, CDR1 MNHEY and CDR2 SMNVEV (reference sequence). In DNA, the CDR3 is TGTGCCAGCAGTATTGTTTTTGGGACTGAGCAGTTCTTC. Translated: CASSIVFGTEQFF.

The V and J genes are TRBV7-3 and TRBJ2-6; weak D call: TRBD1 (5 bases). This CDR3 is 16 amino acids long. Trimming took 5 bases from V and 2 from J, leaving 13 bases between them. The germline CDR1 and CDR2 sequences are SGHTA and FQGTGA. The CDR3 reads CASSPQSGTGANVLTF. CDR3 nucleotide sequence: TGTGCCAGCAGCCCACAATCAGGGACTGGGGCCAACGTCCTGACTTTC.

CDR3: CSGWGLETQYF. The CDR3 region has the DNA TGCAGTGGGTGGGGCTTAGAGACCCAGTACTTC. The chain carries TRBV20-1 and TRBJ2-7, with D tentatively TRBD1 (5 bases). The J call may be mistaken, given a closer DNA end match to TRBJ2-5. CDR3 size: 11 residues. Germline CDR1 reads DFQATT; CDR2 reads SNEGSKA (reference sequence).

CDR3 in amino acids: CASSPTAGTYEQYF. The CDR3 DNA is TGTGCCAGCAGCCCCACGGCGGGAACTTACGAGCAGTACTTC. V and J are TRBV11-2 and TRBJ2-4; possible D gene TRBD2, 6 bases. The end of the DNA is better explained by TRBJ2-7, so the J call may be wrong. The CDR3 length is 14 residues. CDR1 and CDR2 (germline): SGHAT, FQNNGV.

Only one count was recorded for this clonotype. V gene TRBV3-1 combines with J gene TRBJ2-7; TRBD2 is a possible D gene (6 bases). This CDR3 is built from 16 residues. Germline lookup yields CDR1 LGHDT and CDR2 YNNKEL (reference sequence). The V end was cut by 5 bases, the J end by 0 bases, with 17 bases between. CDR3 nucleotide sequence: TGTGCCAGCAGCTACAGACTAGAGGGACCCTCCTACGAGCAGTACTTC. Amino acids: CASSYRLEGPSYEQYF.

The chain joins TRBV7-9 to TRBJ2-3; D tentatively reads TRBD1 or TRBD2 (7 bases each). Looked up from germline, CDR1 is SEHNR and CDR2 is FQNEAQ (reference sequence). CDR3 length equals 16 residues. V was pared by 5 bases and J by 6 bases, with 21 bases between. As DNA, the CDR3 is TGTGCCAGCAGCCCCGGGAGGACAGGTAACATGGATACGCAGTATTTT. It encodes CASSPGRTGNMDTQYF.

This clonotype was detected a few times. This chain connects TRBV12-3 or TRBV12-4 to TRBJ2-7; unclear D gene. The V and J ends lost 5 bases and 4 bases respectively, with 9 bases between them. The CDR3 loop spans 12 amino acids. CDR3 sequence (DNA): TGTGCCAGCAGTACAAGAGTATACGAGCAGTACTTC. This gives the protein CASSTRVYEQYF.

This chain joins TRBV15 and TRBJ2-6; possible D gene TRBD1, 6 bases. Per germline, CDR1 LNHNV and CDR2 YYDKDF (reference sequence). V was shortened by 8 bases and J by 0 bases, with 11 bases between the two germline ends. This CDR3 has 15 residues. The CDR3 here is CATLRGGSGANVLTF. The DNA of the CDR3 is TGTGCCACCCTACGAGGGGGCTCTGGGGCCAACGTCCTGACTTTC.

The V call is TRBV7-2, the J call TRBJ1-2; D call uncertain. Germline V gene data show CDR1 as SGHTA and CDR2 as FQGNSA. Trimming cost V 3 bases and J 2 bases, with 10 bases left between them. The CDR3 extends over 14 amino acids. The CDR3 nucleotides read TGTGCCAGCAGCTTTGTGGGCCCCAACTATGGCTACACCTTC. It specifies CASSFVGPNYGYTF.

This sequence joins TRBV24-1 and TRBJ1-1, with D tentatively TRBD1 (5 bases). Germline V gene sequence: CDR1 KGHDR, CDR2 SFDVKD. Trimming stripped 8 bases from V and 1 base from J, with 22 bases between. The CDR3 is 17 residues long. Here the CDR3 DNA reads TGTGCCACCAATCGGGACCCCCCATGTGAGGCGAACACTGAAGCTTTCTTT. Its protein is CATNRDPPCEANTEAFF.

This clonotype was observed a few times. The chain recombines TRBV29-1 with TRBJ2-7; 9 nucleotides line up with TRBD2. Losses at the gene ends were 3 bases for V and 4 bases for J; bases not matched to a gene: 4. The CDR3 is made up of 13 amino acids. The V gene's germline CDR1 is SQVTM and CDR2 ANQGSEA. This CDR3 is CSVETSGLYEQYF. The CDR3 DNA sequence: TGCAGCGTTGAGACTAGCGGATTATACGAGCAGTACTTC.

This chain uses TRBV7-2 with TRBJ1-2; 9 bases line up with TRBD1. CDR3 size: 14 residues. Germline V gives CDR1 SGHTA, CDR2 FQGNSA. The junction had 6 bases not matched to a gene; V was cut back by 4 bases and J by 6 bases. CDR3 in amino acids: CASSSPGQGHGYTF. CDR3 coding DNA: TGTGCCAGCAGCTCTCCGGGACAGGGCCATGGCTACACCTTC.

The chain links TRBV5-1 to TRBJ2-2; D is tentatively TRBD1 or TRBD2 (5 bases each). This CDR3 is 14 amino acids long. V was clipped by 5 bases and J by 11 bases, with 19 bases between them. Germline assignment: CDR1 SGHRS and CDR2 YFSETQ. This chain's CDR3 is CASSRMGHGDELFF. CDR3 nucleotide sequence: TGCGCCAGCAGTCGTATGGGGCACGGGGACGAGCTGTTTTTT. The full variable domain, rest sourced from reference TRBV5-1 and TRBJ2-2, is KAGVTQTPRYLIKTRGQQVTLSCSPISGHRSVSWYQQTPGQGLQFLFEYFSETQRNKGNFPGRFSGRQFSNSRSEMNVSTLELGDSALYLCASSRMGHGDELFFGEGSRLTVL.

In this sample, this clonotype turned up once. The chain has TRBV5-5 and TRBJ2-5; TRBD1 agrees at 10 bases. CDR3 size: 16 residues. Germline CDR1 and CDR2: SGHKS and YYEKEE (reference sequence). J lost 5 bases, V lost 0 bases, and 7 bases had no gene match. CDR3 region: CASSLAQTGGAETQYF. Written as DNA, the CDR3 is TGTGCCAGCAGCTTGGCGCAGACAGGGGGCGCGGAGACCCAGTACTTC.

V gene TRBV29-1 combines with J gene TRBJ2-3; TRBD1 agrees at 7 bases. Per the germline V gene, CDR1 is SQVTM and CDR2 is ANQGSEA. Trimming took 5 bases from V and 2 from J; bases not matched to a gene: 10. This CDR3 is 15 amino acids long. The CDR3: CSVSGTVSLTDTQYF. In DNA, the CDR3 is TGCAGCGTTTCTGGGACAGTCTCACTCACAGATACGCAGTATTTT.

J is TRBJ2-5 and V is TRBV15; 7 nucleotides match TRBD2. Germline-derived CDR1 and CDR2 are LNHNV and YYDKDF (reference sequence). The length of the CDR3 is 17 residues. Trimming removed 0 bases from V and 11 bases from J; junction bases left unmatched: 18. The CDR3 region is CATSREGGLAAYNEQYF. DNA for the CDR3: TGTGCCACCAGCAGAGAGGGTGGTCTAGCGGCATACAATGAGCAGTACTTC.

The chain employs TRBV7-8 and TRBJ1-2; D remains ambiguous. The CDR3 consists of 16 residues. Looked up from germline, CDR1 is SGHVS and CDR2 is FQNEAQ. V lost 3 bases to trimming and J lost 0 bases, with 14 bases between them. The CDR3 sequence is CASSFTLRTANYGYTF. DNA of the CDR3: TGTGCCAGCAGCTTCACCTTGAGGACCGCTAACTATGGCTACACCTTC.

This clonotype occurred a few times. The rearrangement joins TRBV11-1 to TRBJ2-3; no firm D call. This CDR3 is 15 amino acids long. Germline assignment: CDR1 SGHAT and CDR2 FQDESV (reference sequence). With 4 bases removed from V and 0 bases from J, the gap between germline ends came to 11 bases. The CDR3 sequence is CASSSDLRSTDTQYF. The CDR3 nucleotides read TGTGCCAGCAGCTCGGACCTTCGTAGCACAGATACGCAGTATTTT.

The chain recombines TRBV12-3 or TRBV12-4 with TRBJ2-3, with 8 bases fitting TRBD2. V lost 1 base to trimming and J lost 9 bases; unmatched junction nucleotides: 12. The CDR3 spans 16 residues. For the CDR3, the DNA is TGTGCCAGCAGTTTAGTCGCGGGGGGCCCTAGGACAACGCAGTATTTT. Amino acid sequence: CASSLVAGGPRTTQYF.

The V call is TRBV7-9, the J call TRBJ1-2; D ambiguous. The CDR3 totals 16 residues. CDR1 is SEHNR, CDR2 FQNEAQ, per germline (reference sequence). Deletions cut 5 bases from V and 6 bases from J, with 22 bases between. CDR3 sequence reads: CASSILAQLLPDGYTF. Here the CDR3 DNA reads TGTGCCAGCAGCATCCTCGCACAGCTGCTACCTGATGGCTACACCTTC. Complete variable domain (other parts from reference TRBV7-9 and TRBJ1-2): DTGVSQNPRHKITKRGQNVTFRCDPISEHNRLYWYRQTLGQGPEFLTYFQNEAQLEKSRLLSDRFSAERPKGSFSTLEIQRTEQGDSAMYLCASSILAQLLPDGYTFGSGTRLTVV.

This clonotype was picked up many times. The J gene is TRBJ1-6, the V gene TRBV7-9; D remains unclear. The CDR3 loop spans 12 amino acids. Germline CDR1 reads SEHNR; CDR2 reads FQNEAQ (reference sequence). V was pared by 11 bases and J by 10 bases, with 15 bases between. CDR3 bases: TGTGCCGCCGGGCACGACGGGTCACCCCTCCACTTT. It codes for CAAGHDGSPLHF.

The chain combines TRBV7-8 with TRBJ2-3, with 8 bases lining up with TRBD1. The V segment lost 1 base and the J segment 2 bases; nucleotides outside the gene matches: 14. Looked up from germline, CDR1 is SGHVS and CDR2 is FQNEAQ. CDR3 length: 19 amino acids. CDR3 loop: CASSLDLGRGQGVTDTQYF. The CDR3 nucleotides read TGTGCCAGCAGCTTAGATCTGGGCAGGGGGCAAGGAGTCACAGATACGCAGTATTTT. The variable domain in full, with the rest retrieved from reference TRBV7-8 and TRBJ2-3, is GAGVSQSPRYKVAKRGQDVALRCDPISGHVSLFWYQQALGQGPEFLTYFQNEAQLDKSGLPSDRFFAERPEGSVSTLKIQRTQQEDSAVYLCASSLDLGRGQGVTDTQYFGPGTRLTVL.

V is TRBV5-1 and J is TRBJ1-2; no reliable D call. V was trimmed by 0 bases and J by 3 bases, leaving 12 bases between them. Per germline, CDR1 SGHRS and CDR2 YFSETQ. This CDR3 has 15 amino acids. Here the CDR3 reads CASSLASSGDYGYTF. CDR3 DNA sequence: TGCGCCAGCAGCTTGGCAAGCTCTGGGGACTATGGCTACACCTTC.

The rearrangement links TRBV12-5 to TRBJ2-7; TRBD1 agrees at 9 bases. This CDR3 is built from 17 residues. Germline V gene sequence: CDR1 LGHNT, CDR2 FRNRAP. V trimming: 5 bases; J trimming: 1 base; junction bases outside the gene matches: 12. CDR3 nucleotide sequence: TGTGCTAGTGGTCCAACTCTAAATGGACAGGGGTCCTACGAGCAGTACTTC. Its protein product is CASGPTLNGQGSYEQYF.

This clonotype was counted only a few times. CDR3 in amino acids: CASSSGVYGYTF. The CDR3 DNA reads as TGTGCCAGCAGTTCGGGCGTCTATGGCTACACCTTC. J is TRBJ1-2 and V is TRBV12-3 or TRBV12-4; D uncertain. Trimming shortened V by 4 bases and J by 4 bases, and 7 bases separated the two germline ends. The CDR3 is made up of 12 amino acids.

The rearrangement links TRBV28 to TRBJ2-7; the match to TRBD2 covers 12 bases. The last part of the DNA fits TRBJ2-4 better; the J call may be wrong. The CDR3 loop spans 17 amino acids. Looked up from germline, CDR1 is MDHEN and CDR2 is SYDVKM. CDR3 sequence: CASSLWASGRALSIQYF. The CDR3 region has the DNA TGTGCCAGCAGTTTATGGGCTAGCGGGAGGGCCCTCAGCATTCAGTACTTC.

Note on this clonotype: The germline gene is not matched at one end of the junction; a read error may be the cause. This rearrangement joins TRBV3-1 to TRBJ2-7; no clear D gene. The germline CDR1 and CDR2 sequences are LGHDT and YNNKEL (reference sequence). CDR3 size: 13 residues. Written as DNA, the CDR3 is TGTGCCAACAGCCAAGGGTCCTCTTACGAGCAGTACTTC. This codes for CANSQGSSYEQYF.